The 20 T cell receptor beta chains listed next were all sequenced from one sample in a study of early T cells in non-severe SARS-CoV-2 infection. One entry per CDR3 protein results from TCRdb running MiXCR on the 5' RACE reads. Among about 80,000 distinct CDR3 sequences listed, 9.5% to 13% were seen once. Sequencing was performed on whole blood. The source of these receptors is an adult who was a healthcare worker with PCR-confirmed SARS-CoV-2 infection or an uninfected control (not recorded which).

This clonotype was seen a handful of times. The chain is built from TRBV5-1 and TRBJ1-2, with no clear D. The V end was cut by 4 bases, the J end by 8 bases, with 9 bases between. The germline CDR1 and CDR2 sequences are SGHRS and YFSETQ. The CDR3 extends over 11 amino acids. The CDR3 protein is CASSPPGGYTF. CDR3 nucleotides: TGCGCCAGCAGCCCCCCTGGGGGCTACACCTTC.

A few counts support this clonotype. The chain combines TRBV20-1 with TRBJ2-6; D unresolved. The CDR3 is made up of 16 amino acids. Germline CDR1 and CDR2: DFQATT and SNEGSKA (reference sequence). Trimming removed 0 bases at V and 0 bases at J, with 9 bases between. CDR3 DNA: TGCAGTGCTAGAGATGGACGGAGCTCTGGGGCCAACGTCCTGACTTTC. This codes for CSARDGRSSGANVLTF.

In its sample, this clonotype was seen many times. The rearrangement joins TRBV28 to TRBJ1-1; D is uncertain. The CDR3 is made up of 13 amino acids. V lost 3 bases and J lost 11, with 16 bases in between. Germline V CDR1 and CDR2: MDHEN, SYDVKM. This chain's CDR3 is CASSLAIQGWAFF. DNA of the CDR3: TGTGCCAGCAGTTTGGCTATTCAAGGGTGGGCTTTCTTT.

Many counts were recorded for this clonotype. The rearrangement uses TRBV6-6 and TRBJ2-3, with 14 bases fitting TRBD2. The CDR3 has 16 residues. The germline CDR1 and CDR2 sequences are MNHNY and SVGAGI (reference sequence). V lost 2 bases and J lost 4; bases outside the gene matches: 2. The CDR3 coding sequence is TGTGCCAGCAGTTACCCGGGACTAGCGGGGGCAGATACGCAGTATTTT. This encodes CASSYPGLAGADTQYF.

J is TRBJ1-1 and V is TRBV4-1, with 9 bases lining up with TRBD1. The germline V gene has CDR1 MGHRA and CDR2 YSYEKL. The V and J ends lost 2 bases and 4 bases, in that order; junction bases with no gene match: 8. This CDR3 comprises 16 residues. CDR3 sequence: CASSQPLQDRGTEAFF. The CDR3 DNA sequence: TGCGCCAGCAGCCAACCCCTCCAGGACAGGGGCACTGAAGCTTTCTTT.

Ten or more counts support this clonotype. CDR3 loop: CASSRDYPYEQYF. The CDR3, as DNA: TGTGCCAGCAGCAGGGACTATCCCTACGAGCAGTACTTC. This chain uses TRBV13 with TRBJ2-7; 7 bases fit TRBD2. The trim removed 5 bases at V and 2 bases at J, leaving 3 bases unmatched. This CDR3 spans 13 amino acids. CDR1 is PRHDT and CDR2 is FYEKMQ in the germline V gene (reference sequence).

This clonotype was recorded many times. The chain links TRBV28 to TRBJ1-1; D is possibly TRBD1 (5 bases). Trimming removed 6 bases at V and 0 bases at J, with 17 bases between. Germline V lookup: CDR1 MDHEN, CDR2 SYDVKM. The CDR3 covers 16 residues. The CDR3 region is CASSSEGLPLNTEAFF. CDR3 DNA sequence: TGTGCCAGCAGCAGTGAGGGGTTACCTCTGAACACTGAAGCTTTCTTT.

This clonotype was picked up many times. The CDR3 DNA reads TGTGCCAGCAGCTTACTTTTCTCCTACAATGAGCAGTTCTTC. It codes for CASSLLFSYNEQFF. The rearrangement uses TRBV7-6 and TRBJ2-1; D not resolved. The CDR3 sequence is 14 residues long. Trimming shortened V by 2 bases and J by 0 bases, and 5 bases separated the two germline ends. CDR1 and CDR2 from the germline V gene are SGHVS and FNYEAQ.

The table lists this clonotype with many counts. V and J are TRBV14 and TRBJ2-7; D gene unclear. Germline-derived CDR1 and CDR2 are SGHDN and FVKESK. V was shortened by 4 bases and J by 0 bases, with 10 bases between the two germline ends. The CDR3 runs 14 residues. This CDR3 reads CASSPVHTSYEQYF. The CDR3 nucleotides are TGTGCCAGCAGCCCAGTACATACCTCCTACGAGCAGTACTTC. The full variable domain, its missing parts supplied by reference TRBV14 and TRBJ2-7, is EAGVTQFPSHSVIEKGQTVTLRCDPISGHDNLYWYRRVMGKEIKFLLHFVKESKQDESGMPNNRFLAERTGGTYSTLKVQPAELEDSGVYFCASSPVHTSYEQYFGPGTRLTVT.

The DNA for the CDR3 is TGCAGCGTTGAAGGAACCGGTGGAAAACTGTTTTTT. It specifies CSVEGTGGKLFF. This rearrangement joins TRBV29-1 to TRBJ1-4; D unclear. The V end lost 1 base, the J end lost 10 bases, and 10 bases lay between the germline ends. The CDR3 has 12 residues. CDR1 SQVTM and CDR2 ANQGSEA come from the germline V gene.

This clonotype was detected a few times. The rearrangement uses TRBV19 and TRBJ1-2, with D uncertain. The CDR3 is 15 amino acids. Looked up from germline, CDR1 is LNHDA and CDR2 is SQIVND (reference sequence). V lost 7 bases to trimming and J lost 2 bases, with 17 bases between them. CDR3: CASTPAAGPNYGYTF. CDR3 nucleotides: TGTGCCAGTACCCCGGCGGCAGGCCCCAACTATGGCTACACCTTC. The full variable domain, completed using reference TRBV19 and TRBJ1-2, is DGGITQSPKYLFRKEGQNVTLSCEQNLNHDAMYWYRQDPGQGLRLIYYSQIVNDFQKGDIAEGYSVSREKKESFPLTVTSAQKNPTAFYLCASTPAAGPNYGYTFGSGTRLTVV.

This clonotype was counted ten times or more. The chain combines TRBV19 with TRBJ2-3; no clear D gene. This CDR3 is built from 13 residues. The germline V and J ends were trimmed by 4 bases and 1 base, with 6 bases remaining between them. Germline lookup yields CDR1 LNHDA and CDR2 SQIVND (reference sequence). The CDR3 DNA follows: TGTGCCAGTAGTAATCCCGGCACAGATACGCAGTATTTT. Its protein is CASSNPGTDTQYF.

This clonotype has just a few counts. This sequence joins TRBV14 and TRBJ1-1; perhaps TRBD1 as D (5 bases). This CDR3 has 15 residues. In germline, CDR1 is SGHDN, CDR2 FVKESK. V was shortened by 2 bases and J by 4 bases, with 14 bases between the two germline ends. CDR3 nucleotides: TGTGCCAGCAGCCAAAGCGGAGGGGACGGCACTGAAGCTTTCTTT. As protein: CASSQSGGDGTEAFF.

This clonotype was observed at least ten times. CDR3 amino acids: CASSFRSGGYNEQFF. In DNA, the CDR3 is TGCGCCAGCAGCTTTCGGAGTGGGGGGTACAATGAGCAGTTCTTC. The chain links TRBV5-1 to TRBJ2-1, with D possibly matching TRBD2 (6 bases). V was trimmed by 2 bases and J by 4 bases, leaving 13 bases between them. Germline V CDR1 and CDR2: SGHRS, YFSETQ. The CDR3 has 15 residues.

There are many counts of this clonotype. V usage is TRBV9 and J usage is TRBJ2-3, with 12 bases lining up with TRBD2. Germline V gives CDR1 SGDLS, CDR2 YYNGEE. Trimming took 2 bases from V and 6 from J; bases not matched to a gene: 10. The CDR3 is 17 residues long. CDR3 nucleotide sequence: TGTGCCAGCAGCGTGGGGACTAGCGGGCCCGTCGGGGATACGCAGTATTTT. This sequence encodes CASSVGTSGPVGDTQYF.

The table lists this clonotype with a few counts. The V gene is TRBV7-3, the J gene TRBJ1-1; a possible D gene is TRBD1 (5 bases). CDR3 size: 14 residues. Trimming removed 5 bases from V and 0 bases from J, with 10 bases in between. Germline V lookup: CDR1 SGHTA, CDR2 FQGTGA. CDR3 DNA: TGTGCCAGCAGCCGGACACCGATGAACACTGAAGCTTTCTTT. Its protein is CASSRTPMNTEAFF.

Many counts were recorded for this clonotype. The CDR3 nucleotides are TGTGCCAGCAGTTCCTGGGACAGGGGGGGCACAGATACGCAGTATTTT. It specifies CASSSWDRGGTDTQYF. The genes are TRBV12-3 or TRBV12-4 and TRBJ2-3, with 11 bases identical to TRBD1. Germline trimming cut 4 bases from V and 1 base from J; bases unmatched to any gene: 4. The CDR3 spans 16 residues.

This clonotype has a handful of counts. The gene calls are TRBV6-1 and TRBJ2-2, with D maybe TRBD2 (6 bases). The V end was cut by 1 base, the J end by 4 bases, with 19 bases between. The germline CDR1 and CDR2 sequences are MNHNS and SASEGT. The CDR3 sequence is 18 residues long. CDR3 region: CASSEVLAAAISTGELFF. The CDR3 nucleotides are TGTGCCAGCAGTGAAGTTTTAGCGGCGGCTATTTCCACCGGGGAGCTGTTTTTT.

About this clonotype itself: Possible read error: a much larger clone is one base away. The rearrangement links TRBV10-1 to TRBJ2-3; 7 bases match TRBD2. Per the germline V gene, CDR1 is WNHNN and CDR2 is SYGVQD (reference sequence). This CDR3 spans 15 amino acids. CDR3 bases: TGCGCCAGCAGTGAGAGGGGCCTAGCGGAAGATACGCGGTATTTT. It is translated as CASSERGLAEDTRYF.

The chain combines TRBV19 with TRBJ2-6; weak D call: TRBD1 (6 bases). The CDR3 loop spans 16 amino acids. Trimming took off 3 bases at V and 0 bases at J, with 9 bases between the two ends. CDR1 is LNHDA, CDR2 SQIVND, per germline (reference sequence). The CDR3 DNA is TGTGCCAGTAGTATCGGACAGAGCTCTGGGGCCAACGTCCTGACTTTC. It yields the protein CASSIGQSSGANVLTF.